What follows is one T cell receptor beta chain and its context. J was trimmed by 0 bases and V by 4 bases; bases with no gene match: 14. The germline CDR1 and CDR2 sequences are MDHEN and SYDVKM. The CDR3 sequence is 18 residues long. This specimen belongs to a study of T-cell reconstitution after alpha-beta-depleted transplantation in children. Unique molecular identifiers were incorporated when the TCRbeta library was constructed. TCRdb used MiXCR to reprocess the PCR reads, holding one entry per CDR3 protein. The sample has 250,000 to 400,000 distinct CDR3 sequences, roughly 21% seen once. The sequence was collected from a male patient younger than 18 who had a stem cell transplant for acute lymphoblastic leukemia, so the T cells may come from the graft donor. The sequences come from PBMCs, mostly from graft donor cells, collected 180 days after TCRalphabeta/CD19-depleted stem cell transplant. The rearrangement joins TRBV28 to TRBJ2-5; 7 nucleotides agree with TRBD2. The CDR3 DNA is TGTGCCAGCAGTTACATAGCCGGCGGGGGTCGGTACCAAGAGACCCAGTACTTC. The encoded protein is CASSYIAGGGRYQETQYF.